The entry below gives a single TCR beta chain sequence along with its context. This sample was taken from a study of blood T cells in healthy people across ages. Trimming took off 1 base at V and 8 bases at J, with 20 bases between the two ends. Germline V gives CDR1 LNHNV, CDR2 YYDKDF (reference sequence). The CDR3 is 16 amino acids. A sample-barcoded 5' primer and a J-beta primer mix were used in a second PCR of about 6 to 12 cycles. TCRdb fed the 5' RACE reads into MiXCR, producing one record per CDR3 protein. Of around 1,800,000 distinct CDR3 sequences in the sample, around 40% were seen once. The V gene is TRBV15, the J gene TRBJ2-5, with D perhaps being TRBD1 or TRBD2 (5 bases each). Sequenced material: blood. The receptor comes from a human donor in good health. This chain's CDR3 is CATSRGEPGIRDTQYF. CDR3 DNA: TGTGCCACCAGCAGAGGAGAGCCAGGGATCCGGGATACCCAGTACTTC.